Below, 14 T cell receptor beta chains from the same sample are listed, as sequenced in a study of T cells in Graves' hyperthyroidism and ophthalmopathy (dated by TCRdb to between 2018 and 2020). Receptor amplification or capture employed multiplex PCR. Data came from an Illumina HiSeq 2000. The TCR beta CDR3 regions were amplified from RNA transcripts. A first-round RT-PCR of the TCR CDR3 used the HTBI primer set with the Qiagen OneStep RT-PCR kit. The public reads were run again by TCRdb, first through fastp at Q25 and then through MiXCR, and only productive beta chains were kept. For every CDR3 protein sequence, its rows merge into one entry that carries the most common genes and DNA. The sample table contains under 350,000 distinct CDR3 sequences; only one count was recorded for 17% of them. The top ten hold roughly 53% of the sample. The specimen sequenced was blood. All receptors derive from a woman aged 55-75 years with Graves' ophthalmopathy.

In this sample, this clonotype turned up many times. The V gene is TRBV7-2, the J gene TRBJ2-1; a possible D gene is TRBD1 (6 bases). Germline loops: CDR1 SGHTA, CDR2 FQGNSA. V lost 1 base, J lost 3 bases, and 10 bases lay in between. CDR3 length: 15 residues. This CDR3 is CASSLGPGDYNEQFF. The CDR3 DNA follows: TGTGCCAGCAGCTTAGGCCCAGGGGACTACAATGAGCAGTTCTTC.

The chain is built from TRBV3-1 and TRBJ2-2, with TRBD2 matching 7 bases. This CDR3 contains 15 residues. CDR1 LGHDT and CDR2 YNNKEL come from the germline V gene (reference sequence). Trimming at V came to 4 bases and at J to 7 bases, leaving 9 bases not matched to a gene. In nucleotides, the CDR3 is TGTGCCAGCAGCCCCGATCGGCGGGAGTACGGGGAGCTGTTTTTT. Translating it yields CASSPDRREYGELFF. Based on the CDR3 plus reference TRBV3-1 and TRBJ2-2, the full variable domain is DTAVSQTPKYLVTQMGNDKSIKCEQNLGHDTMYWYKQDSKKFLKIMFSYNNKELIINETVPNRFSPKSPDKAHLNLHINSLELGDSAVYFCASSPDRREYGELFFGEGSRLTVL.

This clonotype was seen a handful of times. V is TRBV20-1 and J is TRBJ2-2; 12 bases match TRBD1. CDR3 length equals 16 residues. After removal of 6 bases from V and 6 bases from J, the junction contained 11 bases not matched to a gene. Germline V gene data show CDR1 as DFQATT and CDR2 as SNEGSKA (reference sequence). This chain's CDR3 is CSAPTPGQGAAGELFF. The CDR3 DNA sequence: TGCAGTGCCCCTACACCGGGACAGGGGGCGGCCGGGGAGCTGTTTTTT.

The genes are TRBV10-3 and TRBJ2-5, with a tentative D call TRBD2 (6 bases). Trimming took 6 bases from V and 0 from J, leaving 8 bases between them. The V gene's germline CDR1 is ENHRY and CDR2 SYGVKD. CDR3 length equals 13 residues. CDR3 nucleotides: TGTGCCATCAGGGAGGGGAACCAAGAGACCCAGTACTTC. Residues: CAIREGNQETQYF.

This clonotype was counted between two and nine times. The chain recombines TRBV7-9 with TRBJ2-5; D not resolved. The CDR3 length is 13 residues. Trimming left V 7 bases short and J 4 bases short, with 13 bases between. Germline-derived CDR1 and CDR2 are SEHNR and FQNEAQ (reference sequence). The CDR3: CASNLVVTETQYF. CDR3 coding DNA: TGTGCCAGCAACCTTGTGGTCACAGAGACCCAGTACTTC.

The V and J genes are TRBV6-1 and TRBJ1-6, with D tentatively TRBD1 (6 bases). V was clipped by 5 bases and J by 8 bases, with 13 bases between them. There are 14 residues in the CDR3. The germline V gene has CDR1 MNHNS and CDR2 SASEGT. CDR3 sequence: CASSTRGPDSPLHF. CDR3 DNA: TGTGCCAGCAGTACCCGGGGGCCGGATTCACCCCTCCACTTT.

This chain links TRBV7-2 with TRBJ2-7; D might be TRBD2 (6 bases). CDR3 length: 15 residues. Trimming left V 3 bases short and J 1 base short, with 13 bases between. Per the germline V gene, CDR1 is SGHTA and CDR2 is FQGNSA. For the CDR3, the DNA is TGTGCCAGCAGCTTCCGGGACTCCCTATCCTACGAGCAGTACTTC. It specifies CASSFRDSLSYEQYF. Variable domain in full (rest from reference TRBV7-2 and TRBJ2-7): GAGVSQSPSNKVTEKGKDVELRCDPISGHTALYWYRQSLGQGLEFLIYFQGNSAPDKSGLPSDRFSAERTGGSVSTLTIQRTQQEDSAVYLCASSFRDSLSYEQYFGPGTRLTVT.

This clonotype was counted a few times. CDR3 sequence: CASSLRGPGELFF. The CDR3 DNA is TGTGCCAGCAGCTTACGGGGTCCGGGGGAGCTGTTTTTT. The V call is TRBV13, the J call TRBJ2-2, with D perhaps matching TRBD2 (5 bases). Germline V gene lookup returns CDR1 PRHDT and CDR2 FYEKMQ (reference sequence). The CDR3 length is 13 residues. With 2 bases removed from V and 8 bases from J, the gap between germline ends came to 9 bases.

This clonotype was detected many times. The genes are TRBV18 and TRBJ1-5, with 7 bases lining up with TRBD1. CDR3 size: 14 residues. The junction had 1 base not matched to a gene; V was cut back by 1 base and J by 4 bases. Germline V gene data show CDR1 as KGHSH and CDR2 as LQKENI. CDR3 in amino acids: CASSPQGANQPQHF. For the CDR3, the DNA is TGTGCCAGCTCACCACAGGGGGCGAATCAGCCCCAGCATTTT.

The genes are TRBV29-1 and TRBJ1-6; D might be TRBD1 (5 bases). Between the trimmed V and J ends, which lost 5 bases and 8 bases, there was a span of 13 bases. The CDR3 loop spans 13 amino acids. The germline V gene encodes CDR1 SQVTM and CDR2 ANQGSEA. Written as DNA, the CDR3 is TGCAGCGTTACATGGGGGGGGGATTCACCCCTCCACTTT. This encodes CSVTWGGDSPLHF.

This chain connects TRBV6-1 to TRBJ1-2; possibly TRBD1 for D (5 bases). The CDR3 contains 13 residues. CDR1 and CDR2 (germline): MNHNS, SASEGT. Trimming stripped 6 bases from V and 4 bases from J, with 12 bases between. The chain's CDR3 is CASSRDGVYGYTF. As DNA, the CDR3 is TGTGCCAGCAGCCGGGACGGCGTCTATGGCTACACCTTC.

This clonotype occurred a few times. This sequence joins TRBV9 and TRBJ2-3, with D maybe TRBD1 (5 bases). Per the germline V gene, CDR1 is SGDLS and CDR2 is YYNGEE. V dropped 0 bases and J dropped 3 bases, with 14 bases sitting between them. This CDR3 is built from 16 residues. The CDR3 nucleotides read TGTGCCAGCAGCGTAGTTTATGACAGCCGAACAGATACGCAGTATTTT. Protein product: CASSVVYDSRTDTQYF.

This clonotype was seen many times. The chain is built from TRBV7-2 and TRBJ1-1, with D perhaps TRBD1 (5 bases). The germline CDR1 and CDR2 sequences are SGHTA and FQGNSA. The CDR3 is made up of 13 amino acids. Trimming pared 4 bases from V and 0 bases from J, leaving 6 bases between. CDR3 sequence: CASSSTVNTEAFF. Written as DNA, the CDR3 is TGTGCCAGCAGCTCGACAGTGAACACTGAAGCTTTCTTT.

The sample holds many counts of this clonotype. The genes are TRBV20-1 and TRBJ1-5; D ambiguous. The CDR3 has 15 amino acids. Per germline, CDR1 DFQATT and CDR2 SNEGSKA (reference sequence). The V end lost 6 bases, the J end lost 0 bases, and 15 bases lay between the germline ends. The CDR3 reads CSATARLNSNQPQHF. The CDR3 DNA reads TGCAGTGCAACCGCCCGACTGAATAGCAATCAGCCCCAGCATTTT.